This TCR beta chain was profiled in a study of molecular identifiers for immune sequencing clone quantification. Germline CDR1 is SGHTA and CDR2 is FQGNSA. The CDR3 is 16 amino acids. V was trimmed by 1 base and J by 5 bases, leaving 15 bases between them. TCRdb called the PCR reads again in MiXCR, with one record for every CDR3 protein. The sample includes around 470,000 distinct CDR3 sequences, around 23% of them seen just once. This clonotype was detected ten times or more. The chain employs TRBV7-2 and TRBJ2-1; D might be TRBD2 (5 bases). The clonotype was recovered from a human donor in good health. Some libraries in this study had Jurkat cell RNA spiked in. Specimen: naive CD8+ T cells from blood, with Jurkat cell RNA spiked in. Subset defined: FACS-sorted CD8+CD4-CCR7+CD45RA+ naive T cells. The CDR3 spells CASSLGLSALDNEQFF. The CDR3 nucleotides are TGTGCCAGCAGCTTAGGTCTATCGGCACTAGACAATGAGCAGTTCTTC.